This T cell receptor (beta chain) was captured by sequencing in a study of blood T cell repertoires in COVID-19. Study context: Acute and convalescent COVID-19 samples came from the United States, Italy and Spain.

As handled by the study authors: Reference gene primer amplification yielded estimated nucleated cell counts. Using immunoSEQ multiplex PCR, the repertoire was profiled, and TCRdb retains in-frame clones only, with some absent. V, J and clone size are those of that table, while D and trimming were read from the DNA. Among about 62,000 clones listed, around 89% were seen once. Germline V CDR1 and CDR2: SGHVS, FNYEAQ. CDR3 length: 20 residues. With 1 base clipped from V and 3 bases from J, the junction kept 17 bases outside the gene matches. The chain uses TRBV7-6 and TRBJ2-2; 7 positions match TRBD1. The receptor comes from a human donor in a cohort sampled during active COVID-19. Sequencing input: peripheral blood. CDR3 coding DNA: TGTGCCAGCAGCTTAGTTCCCGCACCGGGGACAGTCGTGGACACCGGGGAGCTGTTTTTT. Its protein product is CASSLVPAPGTVVDTGELFF. Looking up the rest from reference TRBV7-6 and TRBJ2-2 gives the full variable domain: GAGVSQSPRYKVTKRGQDVALRCDPISGHVSLYWYRQALGQGPEFLTYFNYEAQQDKSGLPNDRFSAERPEGSISTLTIQRTEQRDSAMYRCASSLVPAPGTVVDTGELFFGEGSRLTVL.